This T cell receptor beta chain is drawn from a study of blood T cell repertoires in COVID-19. In the original workflow: Amplification from reference gene primers served as the basis for estimated nucleated cell counts. The table came from immunoSEQ multiplex PCR; TCRdb's copy has only in-frame clones and leaves some out. V and J calls and clone size are given by that table; D and trimming were obtained from the DNA. The sample has 120,000 to 150,000 clones, about 85% seen once. This TCR came from a woman aged 40 to 50 with active or convalescent COVID-19. Specimen: peripheral blood.

The CDR3 nucleotides are TGTGCCAGCAGCCCACAGGGTACTGGAAACACCATATATTTT. This codes for CASSPQGTGNTIYF. This rearrangement joins TRBV5-4 to TRBJ1-3, with D perhaps TRBD1 (6 bases). Trimming removed 4 bases at V and 2 bases at J, with 10 bases between. Germline loops: CDR1 SGHNT, CDR2 YYREEE (reference sequence). The CDR3 is 14 residues long.